This record covers a single T cell receptor (beta chain). The J segment lost 3 bases and the V segment lost 6 bases, leaving 6 bases of the junction unmatched. The CDR3 contains 14 residues. Germline CDR1 DFQATT, CDR2 SNEGSKA (reference sequence). The data were taken from a study of T-cell reconstitution after alpha-beta-depleted transplantation in children. Researchers prepared the TCRbeta library using unique molecular identifiers, the study reports. One entry per CDR3 protein, called by TCRdb with MiXCR from the PCR reads. The data contain just under 150,000 distinct CDR3 sequences, around 10% of them seen just once; the ten biggest clones take up 15% to 20%.

The TCR was taken from a female patient aged 2-9 years who had a stem cell transplant for congenital amegakaryocytic thrombocytopenia, so the T cells may come from the graft donor. This rearrangement joins TRBV20-1 to TRBJ1-5; 9 bases are a match to TRBD1. The input for sequencing was PBMCs, mostly from graft donor cells, taken 180 days after TCRalphabeta/CD19-depleted stem cell transplant. The DNA of the CDR3 is TGCAGTGCGGCCGGGACAGGGACCAATCAGCCCCAGCATTTT. Protein sequence: CSAAGTGTNQPQHF.